This T cell receptor beta chain was documented in a study of blood T cell repertoires in COVID-19. Between the trimmed V and J ends, which lost 5 bases and 7 bases, there was a span of 11 bases. CDR1 is SEHNR and CDR2 is FQNEAQ in the germline V gene (reference sequence). The CDR3 covers 12 residues. Source study methods: Reference gene primer amplification in the assay estimated nucleated cell counts. TCRdb keeps only in-frame clones here, not all; method: immunoSEQ multiplex PCR. Clonal size and the V and J genes are those of that table, whereas D and trimming came from the DNA. The sample has roughly 150,000 clones; approximately 92% are singletons.

The sample comprised peripheral blood. The TCR comes from a middle-aged woman with acute or convalescent COVID-19. This chain connects TRBV7-9 to TRBJ1-1; D unresolved. DNA for the CDR3: TGTGCCAGCAGCGAGAGGAGTTTTGAAGCTTTCTTT. Translated, it gives CASSERSFEAFF.